This paragraph reports one T cell receptor beta chain. Deletions cut 2 bases from V and 8 bases from J, with 15 bases between. The V gene's germline CDR1 is SGHVS and CDR2 FQNEAQ. CDR3 length: 14 amino acids. From the RT-PCR reads, TCRdb called clonotypes with MiXCR, one entry per CDR3 protein. Here the sample spans about 40,000 distinct CDR3 sequences, around a third being singletons. The source of the sample is a study of patients and donors after allogeneic stem cell transplantation. The chain has TRBV7-8 and TRBJ1-2; D gene uncertain. This TCR was recovered from a human donor who was either an allogeneic HSCT recipient or a stem cell or donor lymphocyte infusion donor (not recorded which). It is not recorded whose cells these are; they may come from a transplant donor. The sequenced sample was blood, either unsorted or a sorted T cell fraction (not recorded which). The CDR3, as DNA: TGTGCCAGCAGCTTATTAAGTTCGGCTATGGGCTACACCTTC. It specifies CASSLLSSAMGYTF.